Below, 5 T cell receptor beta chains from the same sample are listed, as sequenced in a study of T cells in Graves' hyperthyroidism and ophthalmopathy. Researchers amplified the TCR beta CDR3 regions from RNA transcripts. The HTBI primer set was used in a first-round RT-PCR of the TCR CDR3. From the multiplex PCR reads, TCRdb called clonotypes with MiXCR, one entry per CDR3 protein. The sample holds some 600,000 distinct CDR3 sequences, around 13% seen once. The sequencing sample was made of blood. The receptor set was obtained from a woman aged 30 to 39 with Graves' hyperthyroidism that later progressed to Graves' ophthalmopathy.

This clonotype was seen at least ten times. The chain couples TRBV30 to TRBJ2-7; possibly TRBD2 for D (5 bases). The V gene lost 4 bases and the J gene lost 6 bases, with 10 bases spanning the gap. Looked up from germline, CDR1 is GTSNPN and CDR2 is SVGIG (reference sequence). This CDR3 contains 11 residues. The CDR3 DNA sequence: TGTGCCTGGATGAGGACTGGCGAGCAGTACTTC. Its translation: CAWMRTGEQYF.

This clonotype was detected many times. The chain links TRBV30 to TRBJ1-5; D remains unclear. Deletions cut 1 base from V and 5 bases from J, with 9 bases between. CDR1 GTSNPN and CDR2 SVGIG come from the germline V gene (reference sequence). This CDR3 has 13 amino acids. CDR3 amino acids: CAWSGTWDQPQHF. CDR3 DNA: TGTGCCTGGAGTGGCACGTGGGATCAGCCCCAGCATTTT.

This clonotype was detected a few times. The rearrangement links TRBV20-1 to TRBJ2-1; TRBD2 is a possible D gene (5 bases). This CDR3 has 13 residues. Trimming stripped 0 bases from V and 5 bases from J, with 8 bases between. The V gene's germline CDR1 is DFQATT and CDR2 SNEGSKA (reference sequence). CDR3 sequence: CSARDSGNNEQFF. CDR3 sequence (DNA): TGCAGTGCTAGAGATTCGGGGAACAATGAGCAGTTCTTC.

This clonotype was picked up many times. CDR3 sequence: CASSGGAIYF. For the CDR3, the DNA is TGTGCCAGCAGTGGAGGCGCCATATATTTT. The chain carries TRBV2 and TRBJ1-3; no firm D call. The length of the CDR3 is 10 residues. In germline, CDR1 is SNHLY, CDR2 FYNNEI. The V and J ends lost 4 bases and 11 bases respectively, with 6 bases between them. The full variable domain, with the rest looked up from reference TRBV2 and TRBJ1-3, is EPEVTQTPSHQVTQMGQEVILRCVPISNHLYFYWYRQILGQKVEFLVSFYNNEISEKSEIFDDQFSVERPDGSNFTLKIRSTKLEDSAMYFCASSGGAIYFGEGSWLTVV.

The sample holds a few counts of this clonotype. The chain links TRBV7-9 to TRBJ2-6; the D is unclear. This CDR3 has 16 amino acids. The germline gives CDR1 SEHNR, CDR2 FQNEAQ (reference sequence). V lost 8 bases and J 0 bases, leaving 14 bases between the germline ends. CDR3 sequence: CASLRQASSGANVLTF. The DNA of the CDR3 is TGTGCCAGCCTGCGGCAGGCTAGCTCTGGGGCCAACGTCCTGACTTTC.